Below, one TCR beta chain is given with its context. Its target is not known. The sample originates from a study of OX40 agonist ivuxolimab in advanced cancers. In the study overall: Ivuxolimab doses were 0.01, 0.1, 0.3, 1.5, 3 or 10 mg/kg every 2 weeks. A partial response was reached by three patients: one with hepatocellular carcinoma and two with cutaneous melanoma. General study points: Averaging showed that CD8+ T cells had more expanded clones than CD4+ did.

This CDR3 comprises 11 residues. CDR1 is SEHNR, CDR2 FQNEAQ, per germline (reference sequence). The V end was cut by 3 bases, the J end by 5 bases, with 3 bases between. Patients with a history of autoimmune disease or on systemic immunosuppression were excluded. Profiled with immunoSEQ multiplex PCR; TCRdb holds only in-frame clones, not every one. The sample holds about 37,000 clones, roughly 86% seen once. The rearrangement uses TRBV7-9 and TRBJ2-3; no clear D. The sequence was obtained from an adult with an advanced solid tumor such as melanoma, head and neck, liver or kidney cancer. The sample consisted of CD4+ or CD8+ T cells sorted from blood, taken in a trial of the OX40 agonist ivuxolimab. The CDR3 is CASSFLDTQYF. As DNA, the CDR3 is TGTGCCAGCAGCTTCTTAGATACGCAGTATTTT.